These 6 T cell receptor beta chains came from one sample sequenced in a study of T cells in Graves' hyperthyroidism and ophthalmopathy. Researchers took RNA transcripts and amplified the TCR beta CDR3 regions from them. The TCR CDR3 first-round RT-PCR relied on the HTBI primer set. TCRdb ran MiXCR on the multiplex PCR reads and lists one entry per CDR3 protein. The sample yields hundreds of thousands of distinct CDR3 sequences, roughly an eighth seen once. The sequencing sample was made of blood. All receptors derive from a young woman with Graves' hyperthyroidism.

This clonotype has at least ten counts. The chain has TRBV5-5 and TRBJ1-4, with D uncertain. The CDR3 is 16 residues long. V was clipped by 0 bases and J by 8 bases, with 17 bases between them. The germline gives CDR1 SGHKS, CDR2 YYEKEE (reference sequence). The CDR3 nucleotides are TGTGCCAGCAGCTTGGTCGGCGTAGGGCTCCGGGAAAAACTGTTTTTT. This gives the protein CASSLVGVGLREKLFF.

This clonotype was detected many times. CDR3 DNA: TGTGCCAGCACAAATTGGGGGGCAGTCCACAATGAGCAGTTCTTC. Its translation: CASTNWGAVHNEQFF. This chain connects TRBV7-2 to TRBJ2-1; D is perhaps TRBD1 or TRBD2 (6 bases each). CDR1 is SGHTA, CDR2 FQGNSA, per germline. Trimming stripped 7 bases from V and 5 bases from J, with 18 bases between. CDR3 length: 15 residues.

This clonotype was seen at least ten times. This chain connects TRBV2 to TRBJ2-1; 11 bases align to TRBD1. The germline V gene encodes CDR1 SNHLY and CDR2 FYNNEI. The CDR3 has 15 residues. Germline trimming cut 8 bases from V and 7 bases from J; bases unmatched to any gene: 10. CDR3 region: CASGSGTGGFNEQFF. In DNA, the CDR3 is TGTGCCAGCGGCTCCGGGACAGGGGGATTTAATGAGCAGTTCTTC.

The gene calls are TRBV12-3 or TRBV12-4 and TRBJ2-1; the match to TRBD2 covers 7 bases. The V segment lost 1 base and the J segment 8 bases; nucleotides outside the gene matches: 14. The CDR3 is made up of 17 amino acids. In nucleotides, the CDR3 is TGTGCCAGCAGTTTAGGCATCCAGACGGGGGGTATGGATGAGCAGTTCTTC. Its translation is CASSLGIQTGGMDEQFF.

V and J are TRBV27 and TRBJ2-7; D is unclear. Germline assignment: CDR1 MNHEY and CDR2 SMNVEV (reference sequence). Trimming shortened V by 3 bases and J by 0 bases, and 12 bases separated the two germline ends. There are 15 residues in the CDR3. CDR3 amino acids: CASSFSAVRSYEQYF. The CDR3 DNA reads as TGTGCCAGCAGTTTTTCCGCGGTTCGCTCCTACGAGCAGTACTTC.

The sample holds many counts of this clonotype. The V gene is TRBV12-3 or TRBV12-4, the J gene TRBJ1-3, with D unresolved. CDR3 size: 13 residues. V was shortened by 8 bases and J by 2 bases, with 10 bases between the two germline ends. The CDR3 is CASSLFPGNTIYF. CDR3 nucleotides: TGTGCCAGCTCACTCTTCCCTGGAAACACCATATATTTT.